These 17 T cell receptor beta chains were sequenced from one sample in a study of T cell responses to AZD1222 COVID-19 vaccine (dated by TCRdb to about 2021). The library was produced with the immunoSEQ multiplex PCR assay. Not all clones reach the TCRdb copy of this immuneACCESS table, which keeps in-frame sequences only. Checked studies attribute under half of the gap to unresolved V genes and leave the rest unexplained. Across this sample there are 100,000 to 150,000 clones, with roughly 91% seen only once. The ten biggest clones cover roughly 3% of the sample. Taken with the paper, the label for time point translates to: baseline before first vaccination. The sequencing used peripheral blood, collected on day 0 of AZD1222 vaccination. The receptors derive from an adult in good health.

The rearrangement joins TRBV27 to TRBJ2-1; D gene uncertain. This CDR3 has 12 amino acids. Germline V gene lookup returns CDR1 MNHEY and CDR2 SMNVEV (reference sequence). The V gene lost 7 bases and the J gene lost 4 bases, with 8 bases spanning the gap. The CDR3 loop is CASNSGYNEQFF. CDR3 in DNA: TGTGCCAGCAACTCAGGTTACAATGAGCAGTTCTTC.

This clone has a single count. The chain uses TRBV19 and TRBJ1-5; D gene ambiguous. Trimming removed 6 bases at V and 2 bases at J, with 11 bases between. This CDR3 contains 14 residues. From germline, CDR1 is LNHDA and CDR2 SQIVND (reference sequence). DNA of the CDR3: TGTGCCAGTAGCGGCACTGGGGGCAATCAGCCCCAGCATTTT. This translates into CASSGTGGNQPQHF.

This chain connects TRBV30 to TRBJ2-1; 10 positions agree with TRBD2. This CDR3 contains 19 residues. V trimming: 0 bases; J trimming: 8 bases; junction bases outside the gene matches: 19. Germline lookup yields CDR1 GTSNPN and CDR2 SVGIG (reference sequence). The CDR3 DNA reads as TGTGCCTGGAGTGTAGGTAGAGCGGGAGGGCCTGGTTTAAGGGATGAGCAGTTCTTC. It yields the protein CAWSVGRAGGPGLRDEQFF.

The chain uses TRBV12-3 or TRBV12-4 and TRBJ1-1; no definite D call. The V gene lost 4 bases and the J gene lost 3 bases, with 9 bases spanning the gap. This CDR3 region has 13 residues. The CDR3 nucleotides are TGTGCCAGCAGTTCGACCCCCGACACTGAAGCTTTCTTT. It specifies CASSSTPDTEAFF.

This clone was found once. The chain has TRBV6-5 and TRBJ2-1, with D possibly matching TRBD2 (6 bases). The CDR3 is made up of 14 amino acids. The V and J ends lost 2 bases and 4 bases respectively, with 9 bases between them. The V gene's germline CDR1 is MNHEY and CDR2 SVGAGI. The CDR3 sequence: CASSYGLPYNEQFF. CDR3 bases: TGTGCCAGCAGTTACGGACTACCTTACAATGAGCAGTTCTTC.

The genes are TRBV5-1 and TRBJ2-3; unclear D gene. V lost 0 bases and J 2 bases, leaving 10 bases between the germline ends. This CDR3 comprises 15 residues. The germline CDR1 and CDR2 sequences are SGHRS and YFSETQ. The CDR3 region is CASSLVGLPTDTQYF. Here the CDR3 DNA reads TGCGCCAGCAGCTTGGTAGGGTTGCCCACAGATACGCAGTATTTT.

The J gene is TRBJ2-5, the V gene TRBV18, with D unresolved. Germline V gene lookup returns CDR1 KGHSH and CDR2 LQKENI. V dropped 3 bases and J dropped 3 bases, with 2 bases sitting between them. CDR3 length: 11 residues. CDR3: CASSPEETQYF. DNA for the CDR3: TGTGCCAGCTCACCGGAAGAGACCCAGTACTTC.

The chain has TRBV6-4 and TRBJ1-1; D possibly corresponds to TRBD1 (5 bases). Trimming removed 6 bases from V and 0 bases from J, with 14 bases in between. Per the germline V gene, CDR1 is MRHNA and CDR2 is SNTAGT. The CDR3 sequence is 15 residues long. In DNA form, the CDR3 reads TGTGCCAGCAGACCGGGGCCCCAAATGAACACTGAAGCTTTCTTT. This gives the protein CASRPGPQMNTEAFF.

The J gene is TRBJ1-2, the V gene TRBV24-1; D is undetermined. Germline lookup yields CDR1 KGHDR and CDR2 SFDVKD. The CDR3 has 12 amino acids. V lost 5 bases to trimming and J lost 0 bases, with 3 bases between them. The CDR3 here is CATSAANYGYTF. CDR3 bases: TGTGCCACCAGTGCGGCTAACTATGGCTACACCTTC.

This rearrangement joins TRBV4-3 to TRBJ2-5, with 9 bases that match TRBD2. The J segment lost 3 bases and the V segment lost 0 bases, leaving 8 bases of the junction unmatched. There are 17 residues in the CDR3. The germline CDR1 and CDR2 sequences are LGHNA and YSLEER. The DNA of the CDR3 is TGCGCCAGCAGCCAAGATCACGGGCTAGCGGGAAAAGAGACCCAGTACTTC. Its protein product is CASSQDHGLAGKETQYF.

CDR3 coding DNA: TGTGCCAGCAGTGACCCGGCGGACTACGGCGAGCAGTACTTC. Translating it yields CASSDPADYGEQYF. This rearrangement joins TRBV25-1 to TRBJ2-7, with a possible D match to TRBD2 (6 bases). Trimming removed 3 bases at V and 6 bases at J, with 15 bases between. In germline, CDR1 is MGHDK, CDR2 SYGVNS. The CDR3 sequence is 14 residues long.

The rearrangement links TRBV6-5 to TRBJ2-3; perhaps TRBD1 as D (6 bases). V dropped 10 bases and J dropped 4 bases, with 18 bases sitting between them. The germline CDR1 and CDR2 sequences are MNHEY and SVGAGI. This CDR3 has 14 residues. The CDR3 region has the DNA TGTGCCACCACTCCCGGGACATTCTCAGATACGCAGTATTTT. Translated: CATTPGTFSDTQYF.

This clone has a handful of counts. The chain recombines TRBV7-8 with TRBJ1-5; a weak D match, TRBD1 (5 bases). The V and J ends lost 5 bases and 0 bases respectively, with 17 bases between them. Per the germline V gene, CDR1 is SGHVS and CDR2 is FQNEAQ. The CDR3 extends over 17 amino acids. The CDR3: CASSLSRRDYSNQPQHF. Written as DNA, the CDR3 is TGTGCCAGCAGCCTTTCGCGACGGGACTATAGCAATCAGCCCCAGCATTTT.

This clone was seen a single time. The rearrangement links TRBV19 to TRBJ2-1; weak D call: TRBD2 (6 bases). Trimming removed 3 bases at V and 4 bases at J, with 22 bases between. CDR3 size: 18 residues. Germline assignment: CDR1 LNHDA and CDR2 SQIVND (reference sequence). CDR3 residues: CASSIRGTRPWDYNEQFF. CDR3 bases: TGTGCCAGTAGTATTCGCGGGACCCGCCCTTGGGATTACAATGAGCAGTTCTTC.

V gene TRBV6-5 combines with J gene TRBJ2-7; a possible D gene is TRBD1 (6 bases). The germline V gene encodes CDR1 MNHEY and CDR2 SVGAGI. Trimming left V 6 bases short and J 6 bases short, with 15 bases between. This CDR3 comprises 13 residues. CDR3 protein: CASRLNRETEQYF. CDR3 in DNA: TGTGCCAGCAGATTAAACAGGGAAACCGAGCAGTACTTC.

This clone has only one observation. The chain links TRBV28 to TRBJ1-2, with D possibly matching TRBD1 (5 bases). Deletions cut 6 bases from V and 3 bases from J, with 14 bases between. The CDR3 contains 14 residues. Germline lookup yields CDR1 MDHEN and CDR2 SYDVKM. The CDR3, as DNA: TGTGCCAGCAGCTTTGGGACTTCTGACTATGGCTACACCTTC. It codes for CASSFGTSDYGYTF.

V usage is TRBV6-1 and J usage is TRBJ2-7, with D possibly matching TRBD2 (5 bases). Trimming cost V 1 base and J 1 base, with 11 bases left between them. The CDR3 contains 15 residues. The germline V gene has CDR1 MNHNS and CDR2 SASEGT. The CDR3 DNA is TGTGCCAGCAGTGAAGACCCGGGGTCATCCTACGAGCAGTACTTC. Protein sequence: CASSEDPGSSYEQYF.